This T cell receptor beta chain was recovered during a study of blood T cell repertoires in COVID-19. The wider study: Some COVID-19 samples were acute and others convalescent; all came from the United States, Italy and Spain.

This CDR3 contains 16 residues. Looked up from germline, CDR1 is SGHKS and CDR2 is YYEKEE (reference sequence). Trimming removed 5 bases from V and 0 bases from J; junction bases left unmatched: 6. Authors' data handling: How many nucleated cells were present was estimated from reference gene primer amplification. Some clones are missing from TCRdb's copy, which holds only in-frame ones; the method was immunoSEQ multiplex PCR. Clone size and V and J calls were adopted from that table, with D and trimming inferred from the DNA. The table lists over 4,500 clones, around 90% of them singletons. Sequencing used peripheral blood. V usage is TRBV5-5 and J usage is TRBJ1-4, with 8 bases matching TRBD1. The receptor was derived from a human donor in a cohort sampled during active COVID-19. The CDR3 DNA sequence: TGTGCCAGCAGTTCGGACAGGGTTGCAACTAATGAAAAACTGTTTTTT. Translation: CASSSDRVATNEKLFF.